Listed here are 14 T cell receptor beta chains from one sample, sequenced in a study of OX40 agonist ivuxolimab in advanced cancers. Only in-frame clones appear in the TCRdb table, and some are missing; sequencing was by immunoSEQ multiplex PCR. The sample yields some 80,000 clones, 94% seen once. The material was CD4+ or CD8+ T cells sorted from blood, obtained in a trial of the OX40 agonist ivuxolimab. These receptors originate from an adult with an advanced solid tumor such as melanoma, head and neck, liver or kidney cancer.

The genes are TRBV28 and TRBJ1-1; TRBD1 agrees at 8 bases. V trimming: 7 bases; J trimming: 0 bases; junction bases outside the gene matches: 10. Germline V gene sequence: CDR1 MDHEN, CDR2 SYDVKM. CDR3 length: 16 residues. The CDR3 loop reads CASTKGTGPLNTEAFF. CDR3 bases: TGTGCCAGCACTAAGGGGACAGGCCCCTTGAACACTGAAGCTTTCTTT.

CDR3 in DNA: TGTGCCAGCAGTTCAGGGAGAACCGGGGAGCTGTTTTTT. Translating gives CASSSGRTGELFF. The rearrangement joins TRBV9 to TRBJ2-2, with D perhaps TRBD1 or TRBD2 (5 bases each). CDR3 size: 13 residues. CDR1 and CDR2 from the germline V gene are SGDLS and YYNGEE. The germline V and J ends were trimmed by 5 bases and 5 bases, with 10 bases remaining between them.

V and J are TRBV11-2 and TRBJ1-5; D not resolved. The length of the CDR3 is 14 residues. Trimming took off 2 bases at V and 4 bases at J, with 9 bases between the two ends. The V gene's germline CDR1 is SGHAT and CDR2 FQNNGV. The CDR3 loop reads CASSLSTGNQPQHF. DNA for the CDR3: TGTGCCAGCAGCTTATCCACGGGAAATCAGCCCCAGCATTTT.

This clone was seen a single time. V and J are TRBV30 and TRBJ1-1; D remains unclear. The germline V gene encodes CDR1 GTSNPN and CDR2 SVGIG (reference sequence). V was trimmed by 7 bases and J by 0 bases, leaving 6 bases between them. The CDR3 loop spans 11 amino acids. The CDR3 nucleotides are TGTGCCTTCCGGCTGAACACTGAAGCTTTCTTT. Translation gives CAFRLNTEAFF.

This clone is a singleton in its sample. The CDR3 reads CASSIGGGTGSYEQYF. CDR3 nucleotide sequence: TGTGCCAGCAGTATCGGTGGGGGGACGGGCTCCTACGAGCAGTACTTC. The V gene is TRBV27, the J gene TRBJ2-7, with a tentative D call TRBD2 (6 bases). The V end was cut by 5 bases, the J end by 0 bases, with 17 bases between. Germline loops: CDR1 MNHEY, CDR2 SMNVEV (reference sequence). The CDR3 runs 16 residues.

The chain joins TRBV5-6 to TRBJ1-4; the match to TRBD1 covers 9 bases. Per the germline V gene, CDR1 is SGHDT and CDR2 is YYEEEE. Trimming took 3 bases from V and 6 from J; bases not matched to a gene: 6. This CDR3 spans 15 amino acids. This chain's CDR3 is CASSWGTGFDEKLFF. The CDR3 coding sequence is TGTGCCAGCAGCTGGGGGACAGGGTTCGATGAAAAACTGTTTTTT.

This chain joins TRBV7-6 and TRBJ2-1; 10 bases are a match to TRBD2. Trimming took 0 bases from V and 6 from J; bases not matched to a gene: 8. The CDR3 covers 17 residues. CDR1 is SGHVS and CDR2 is FNYEAQ in the germline V gene. The CDR3 loop reads CASSLAPSGSRVNEQFF. The DNA for the CDR3 is TGTGCCAGCAGCTTAGCGCCTAGCGGGAGTAGGGTCAATGAGCAGTTCTTC.

This chain links TRBV15 with TRBJ2-5; D gene unclear. Per the germline V gene, CDR1 is LNHNV and CDR2 is YYDKDF (reference sequence). The germline V and J ends were trimmed by 0 bases and 11 bases, with 13 bases remaining between them. CDR3 length: 13 residues. CDR3 coding DNA: TGTGCCACCAGCAGAGACCGCAGGTCCCTGCAGTACTTC. The encoded protein is CATSRDRRSLQYF.

The chain joins TRBV19 to TRBJ2-1; TRBD2 aligns across 7 bases. Germline V gene data show CDR1 as LNHDA and CDR2 as SQIVND (reference sequence). The CDR3 spans 16 residues. After removal of 3 bases from V and 6 bases from J, the junction contained 11 bases not matched to a gene. The CDR3 spells CASSISGAGWGNEQFF. In DNA, the CDR3 is TGTGCCAGTAGTATCAGCGGGGCAGGGTGGGGCAATGAGCAGTTCTTC. Full variable domain (remainder filled in from reference TRBV19 and TRBJ2-1): DGGITQSPKYLFRKEGQNVTLSCEQNLNHDAMYWYRQDPGQGLRLIYYSQIVNDFQKGDIAEGYSVSREKKESFPLTVTSAQKNPTAFYLCASSISGAGWGNEQFFGPGTRLTVL.

This chain uses TRBV27 with TRBJ1-2; 7 positions agree with TRBD1. Losses at the gene ends were 1 base for V and 8 bases for J; bases not matched to a gene: 4. The CDR3 runs to 13 residues. Germline CDR1 MNHEY, CDR2 SMNVEV (reference sequence). CDR3 sequence reads: CASSLWTGWGYTF. The DNA of the CDR3 is TGTGCCAGCAGTTTATGGACAGGCTGGGGCTACACCTTC.

The V call is TRBV6-6, the J call TRBJ2-7; TRBD1 agrees at 7 bases. CDR3 length: 13 residues. Germline V gene sequence: CDR1 MNHNY, CDR2 SVGAGI (reference sequence). The V and J ends lost 2 bases and 7 bases, in that order; junction bases with no gene match: 5. The CDR3 nucleotides read TGTGCCAGCAGTTACCCCCAGGGGGAAGAGCAGTACTTC. The encoded protein is CASSYPQGEEQYF.

This clone was seen once. The V call is TRBV7-9, the J call TRBJ1-5; D unclear. Per the germline V gene, CDR1 is SEHNR and CDR2 is FQNEAQ (reference sequence). The CDR3 totals 13 residues. Trimming stripped 8 bases from V and 1 base from J, with 9 bases between. CDR3 bases: TGTGCCAGCCGGGCGGCAAGCAATCAGCCCCAGCATTTT. It is translated as CASRAASNQPQHF.

The chain employs TRBV2 and TRBJ2-7; 12 bases are a match to TRBD1. The CDR3 has 14 amino acids. Per germline, CDR1 SNHLY and CDR2 FYNNEI. Trimming cost V 7 bases and J 4 bases; bases outside gene matches: 5. DNA of the CDR3: TGTGCCAGCAAGGGGACAGGGGGCTTATACGAGCAGTACTTC. Translation: CASKGTGGLYEQYF.

This clone has only a few counts. The chain couples TRBV27 to TRBJ2-1, with 7 bases lining up with TRBD1. Germline trimming cut 5 bases from V and 1 base from J; bases unmatched to any gene: 8. Germline V gene sequence: CDR1 MNHEY, CDR2 SMNVEV (reference sequence). The CDR3 contains 16 residues. CDR3 residues: CASSGGQLNSYNEQFF. The CDR3 nucleotides read TGTGCCAGCAGTGGGGGACAGTTGAATTCCTACAATGAGCAGTTCTTC.